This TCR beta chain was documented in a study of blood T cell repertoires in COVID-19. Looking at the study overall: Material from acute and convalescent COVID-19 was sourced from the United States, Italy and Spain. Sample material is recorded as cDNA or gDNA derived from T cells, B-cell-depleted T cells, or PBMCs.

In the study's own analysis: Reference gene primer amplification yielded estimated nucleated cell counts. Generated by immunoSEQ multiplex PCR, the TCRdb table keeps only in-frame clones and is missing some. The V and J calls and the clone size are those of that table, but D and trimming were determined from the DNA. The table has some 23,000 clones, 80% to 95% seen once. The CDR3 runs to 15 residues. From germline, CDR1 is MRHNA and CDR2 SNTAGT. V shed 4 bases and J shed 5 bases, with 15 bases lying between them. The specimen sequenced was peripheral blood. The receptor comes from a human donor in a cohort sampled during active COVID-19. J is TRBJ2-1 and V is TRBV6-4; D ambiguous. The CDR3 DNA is TGTGCCAGCAGTGCCTCACAATCCAGTCACAATGAGCAGTTCTTC. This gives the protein CASSASQSSHNEQFF.